The rows below give T cell receptor beta chains drawn from one sample of a study of T cell responses to AZD1222 COVID-19 vaccine. Repertoires were generated with immunoSEQ multiplex PCR, while TCRdb's copy carries only in-frame clones and drops some. The sample has 180,000 or so clones, 80% to 95% seen once. Source: peripheral blood, taken 28 days after the second AZD1222 dose. These receptors were collected from an adult who received the AZD1222 COVID-19 vaccine. The conserved cysteine and the conserved F or W are not part of the CDR3 here. The order of the fields is D gene, V gene, clone size, CDR3 protein. D genes are given only for firm matches. Only part of the rows carry a size: once, few, many, or a class if the clone is expanded.

TRBD2	TRBV7-9	NA	ASSPRAGGHNEQF
TRBD1	TRBV5-6	NA	ASSWTGSPYGYT
NA	TRBV19	NA	ASSIWGRNYEQY
NA	TRBV2	NA	ASSDRVGVGTQY
NA	TRBV2	few	ASSEAVQMNTEAF
NA	TRBV4-1	NA	ASSQGFRTYEQY
NA	TRBV7-9	NA	ASTGDTQY
NA	TRBV2	NA	ASNFRVNSPLH
TRBD2	TRBV14	NA	ASSQLLAGGTDTQY
NA	TRBV7-9	NA	ASSLGQKYEQY
NA	TRBV3-1/TRBV3-2	NA	ASSQSSGLQPQH
TRBD1	TRBV7-6	NA	ASSFPGQTYEQY
TRBD2	TRBV20-1	NA	SASIAGYTGELF
NA	TRBV24-1	NA	ATSDGGLAYNEQF
NA	TRBV15	NA	ATSRVGDSTDTQY
NA	TRBV10-3	few	AISDPLGGRGGNTIY
NA	TRBV9	NA	ASSAKQGWDSYEQY
NA	TRBV18	NA	ASSPGGDYGYT
NA	TRBV18	NA	ASSPPRRVWENTEAF
TRBD1	TRBV19	few	ASSIPDRASRQPQH
NA	TRBV27	NA	ASSSGNNSPLH
NA	TRBV9	NA	ASSPHRAGSYNEQF
NA	TRBV27	few	ASSLPGYEQY
NA	TRBV19	NA	ASSMLQLNTEAF
TRBD1	TRBV18	NA	ASSPQGATTGELF
TRBD2	TRBV6-5	once	ASKVLAGGRETQY
TRBD1	TRBV6-5	once	AIPRDSLNYGYT
NA	TRBV24-1	NA	ATSDLQGRQETQY
NA	TRBV5-4	NA	ASSLDTGTGNTIY
TRBD2	TRBV7-2	NA	ASSSPWLAGGGNEQF
NA	TRBV19	NA	ASSRLGGPDNEQF
TRBD1	TRBV7-2	NA	ASSPTGGGHQPQH
NA	TRBV7-9	NA	ASSHGRVFYNEQF
TRBD1	TRBV5-8	NA	ASSLNRGPYNEQF
NA	TRBV6-5	NA	ASSYSILEKLF
NA	TRBV29-1	NA	SVGGSQGTDTQY
NA	TRBV2	NA	ASTPGIESEPQH
TRBD1	TRBV5-1	NA	ASSFKGAGTEAF
NA	TRBV6-5	NA	ASRGERVTEAF
NA	TRBV19	NA	ASSVGDPYNEQF
NA	TRBV30	NA	AWSDFRGYT
NA	TRBV28	NA	ASSSRDYGYT
NA	TRBV27	NA	ASRDRIEAF
NA	TRBV11-2	NA	ASSLGRESRAF
NA	TRBV2	once	ASSRHYKRETQY
NA	TRBV12-5	NA	ASGPQGRNQPQH
NA	TRBV12-3/TRBV12-4	once	ASFPPLF
TRBD1	TRBV6-5	NA	ASSEDRNYGYT
TRBD1	TRBV28	NA	ASRSRDRYSGNTIY
TRBD1	TRBV27	NA	ASSWDRGLNTEAF
NA	TRBV12-3/TRBV12-4	NA	ASSLAFEQF
NA	TRBV27	NA	ASSPPPRGELF
TRBD1	TRBV3-1/TRBV3-2	NA	ASSQATTGGYEQY
NA	TRBV4-1	NA	ASSQERGANYGYT
NA	TRBV19	NA	ASSTWISTDTQY
TRBD1	TRBV28	NA	ASSGRQGYYGYT
NA	TRBV7-2	NA	ASSLEAGLYSPLH
NA	TRBV13	NA	ASSSRTDEAF
TRBD1	TRBV5-7	NA	ASSRDRGSQPQH
NA	TRBV27	NA	ASRHPVRETQY